This T cell receptor beta chain was sequenced during a study of T-cell reconstitution after alpha-beta-depleted transplantation in children. This clonotype was seen more than once but under ten times. What it binds is not known. Deletions cut 2 bases from V and 3 bases from J, with 16 bases between. In germline, CDR1 is LGHNT, CDR2 FRNRAP. CDR3 size: 17 residues. The TCRbeta library incorporated unique molecular identifiers. Each CDR3 protein is one row after TCRdb ran MiXCR on the PCR reads. The data show fewer than 700,000 distinct CDR3 sequences, 10% to 15% seen once. Findings and limits, study-wide: Surviving recipient T cells and thymic progenitors underlay high day-60 TCRbeta diversity in some patients. Fresh T-cell production supplied most of the T-cell counts and diversity seen one year after transplant.

The origin of this receptor is a male patient younger than 18 who had a stem cell transplant for acute myeloid leukemia, so the T cells may come from the graft donor. Sample: PBMCs, mostly from graft donor cells, taken 360 days after TCRalphabeta/CD19-depleted stem cell transplant. The chain carries TRBV12-5 and TRBJ2-2; D perhaps matches TRBD2 (6 bases). The CDR3 region has the DNA TGTGCTAGTGGTTTGTCCCTAACTCAGCGGGACACCGGGGAGCTGTTTTTT. Encoded protein: CASGLSLTQRDTGELFF.